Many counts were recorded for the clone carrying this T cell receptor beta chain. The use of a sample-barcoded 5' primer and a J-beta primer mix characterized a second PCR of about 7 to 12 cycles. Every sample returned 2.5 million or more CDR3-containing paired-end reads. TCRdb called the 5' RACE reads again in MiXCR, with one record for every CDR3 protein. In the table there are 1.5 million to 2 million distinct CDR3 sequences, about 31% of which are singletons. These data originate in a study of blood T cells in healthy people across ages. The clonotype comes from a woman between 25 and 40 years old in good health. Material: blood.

This CDR3 reads CASSRVSRGEQFF. In DNA, the CDR3 is TGTGCCAGCAGCAGGGTATCAAGGGGTGAGCAGTTCTTC. The chain uses TRBV12-3 or TRBV12-4 and TRBJ2-1, with TRBD1 as a possible D gene (5 bases). This CDR3 spans 13 amino acids. With 6 bases removed from V and 9 bases from J, the gap between germline ends came to 15 bases.